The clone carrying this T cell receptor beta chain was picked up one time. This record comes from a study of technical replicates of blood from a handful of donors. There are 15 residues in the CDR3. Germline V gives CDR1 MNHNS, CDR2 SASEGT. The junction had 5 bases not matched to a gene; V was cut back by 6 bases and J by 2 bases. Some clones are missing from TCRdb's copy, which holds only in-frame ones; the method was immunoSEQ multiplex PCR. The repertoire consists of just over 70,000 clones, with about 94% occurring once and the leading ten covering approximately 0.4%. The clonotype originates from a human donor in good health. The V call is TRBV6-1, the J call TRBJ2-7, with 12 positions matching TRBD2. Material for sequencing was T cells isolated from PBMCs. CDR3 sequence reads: CASRELAGGTYEQYF. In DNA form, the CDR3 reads TGTGCCAGCAGAGAACTAGCGGGAGGCACCTACGAGCAGTACTTC.